Detailed here is one TCR beta chain. There are a few counts of this clonotype. It lacks a known antigen. Qualities for individual bases were not recorded, and no much larger clone is one base off. The donors were some 39 Caucasian individuals from Russia, aged about 6 to 95 years, who were systemically healthy. Each donor gave about 9.7 milliliters of peripheral blood, drawn into EDTA-treated Vacutainer tubes. Ficoll-Paque density-gradient centrifugation was used to isolate PBMCs, with at least 7 million per sample. Trizol reagent was used to extract total RNA from the PBMCs, yielding at least 5.5 micrograms per sample. For every donor, flow cytometry on a PBMC aliquot measured the percentage of naive CD45RAhigh/CD27high T cells. These data originate in a study of blood T cells in healthy people across ages (dated by TCRdb to 2013 to 2016). Looking at the study overall: In model experiments, roughly one uniquely barcoded TCR beta cDNA molecule per two T cells was captured by template switching. To track age-related changes in TCR beta repertoire diversity, the study relied on deep sequencing normalized with unique cDNA molecular identifiers. Four age groups were formed from the donors: young (average roughly 15 years), middle-aged (approximately 40), aged (roughly 56) and long-lived (about 80). To avoid experimental bias, donors of different ages were spread randomly across the sequencing lanes. Using the same blood draw, the study looked at two additional independent replicas of 1 million unique cDNA reads for two donors, one aged 18 to 30 and the other aged 80 or older. General findings and caveats noted by the study authors: Bulk unsorted PBMC profiling prevented conclusive comparison of naive and antigen-experienced compartments. Because donor CMV infection status was unknown, age-related changes in expanded clonotypes were potentially confounded. The percentage of naive T cells measured by flow cytometry correlated strongly with observed TCR beta diversity. Estimates of total diversity based on one million sequenced T cells were regarded as lower bounds and as underestimates. As age increased, observed TCR beta diversity per million T cells dropped in a roughly linear way, and a significant reduction was already evident by age 40. Compared with the aged group, the long-lived group had more naive CD4+ T cells, fewer expanded clones and increased TCR diversity, a pattern suggesting age selection.

The CDR3 goes from the cysteine to the phenylalanine over 17 residues. The only DNA kept is the CDR3, 51 bases in frame from the first base. The germline V gene yields SGHVS for CDR1 and FNYEAQ for CDR2. V drops 1 base and J drops 2 bases, leaving 17 bases in between. Receptors were amplified or captured by 5' RACE. TCRdb records Illumina HiSeq 2500 as the sequencer. The second PCR ran for about 6 to 12 cycles and used a J-beta primer mix along with a sample-barcoded 5' primer. Each TCR beta cDNA molecule received a unique molecular identifier from a template-switch 5' adaptor carrying 12 random nucleotides. Each sample yielded at least 3 million CDR3-containing paired-end reads. First-strand cDNA synthesis was performed from all RNA using the Mint cDNA synthesis kit, with priming by a TRBC-specific oligonucleotide. Following uracil-DNA glycosylase treatment, a first 18-cycle PCR with universal primers M1SS and BC2_uni_R was performed on all cDNA. The authors' analysis ran thus. For normalization, 1 million high-quality reads, each with a distinct molecular identifier, were randomly selected from each sample. Reads sharing molecular identifiers were discarded rather than binned into consensus sequences. CDR3 identification, clonotype clustering and error correction used MiTCR with a Q25 quality threshold and the strictest error-elimination algorithm. A nonparametric unseen species model with Euler transformation was used to estimate lower-bound total TCR beta diversity. The raw public reads went through TCRdb reprocessing: fastp at Q25, MiXCR clone calling, in-frame beta chains kept. Rows are combined by CDR3 protein, so each entry shows the most common genes and DNA. TCRdb's processing, not the authors', yielded these V and J calls. In all, the sample holds about 1.8 million distinct CDR3 sequences, and around 50% of those were seen once. The ten largest clonotypes hold more than 2% of the sample.

The material sequenced was blood. The chain is made from TRBV7-6 and TRBJ2-5; the D gene is perhaps TRBD2, from 6 matching bases. The sequence was collected from a woman aged 40 to 50 in good health. CDR3 protein: CASSLVALTGVQETQYF. The DNA sequence follows: TGTGCCAGCAGCTTAGTTGCGCTCACGGGAGTTCAAGAGACCCAGTACTTC.